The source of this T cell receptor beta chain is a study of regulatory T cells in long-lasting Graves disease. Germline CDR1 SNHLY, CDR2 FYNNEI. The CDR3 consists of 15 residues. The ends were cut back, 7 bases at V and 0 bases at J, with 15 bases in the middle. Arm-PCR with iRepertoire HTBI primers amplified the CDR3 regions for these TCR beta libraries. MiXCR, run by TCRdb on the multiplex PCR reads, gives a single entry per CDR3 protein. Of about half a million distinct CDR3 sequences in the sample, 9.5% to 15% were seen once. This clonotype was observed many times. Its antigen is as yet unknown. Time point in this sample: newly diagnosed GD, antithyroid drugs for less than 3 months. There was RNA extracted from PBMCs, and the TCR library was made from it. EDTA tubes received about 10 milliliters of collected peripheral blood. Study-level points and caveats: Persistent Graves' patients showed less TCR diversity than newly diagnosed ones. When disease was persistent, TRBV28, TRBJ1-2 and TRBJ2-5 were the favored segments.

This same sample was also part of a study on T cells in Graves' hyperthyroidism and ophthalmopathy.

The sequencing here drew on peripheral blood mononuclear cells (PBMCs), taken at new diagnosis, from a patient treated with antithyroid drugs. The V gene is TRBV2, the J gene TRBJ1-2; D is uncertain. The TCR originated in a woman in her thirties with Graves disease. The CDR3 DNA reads TGTGCCAGCACCGTAGTGACCCTAGCTAACTATGGCTACACCTTC. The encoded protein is CASTVVTLANYGYTF.